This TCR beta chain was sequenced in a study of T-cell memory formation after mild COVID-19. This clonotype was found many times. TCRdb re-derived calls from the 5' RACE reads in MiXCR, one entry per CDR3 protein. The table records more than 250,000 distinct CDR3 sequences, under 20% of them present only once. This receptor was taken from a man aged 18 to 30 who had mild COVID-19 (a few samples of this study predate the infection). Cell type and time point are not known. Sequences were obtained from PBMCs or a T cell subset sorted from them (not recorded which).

Here the CDR3 reads CSARTLGSTDTQYF. CDR3 nucleotide sequence: TGCAGTGCCCGGACCCTAGGTAGCACAGATACGCAGTATTTT. The rearrangement uses TRBV20-1 and TRBJ2-3; D uncertain. The germline CDR1 and CDR2 sequences are DFQATT and SNEGSKA (reference sequence). The CDR3 is 14 residues long. Trimming removed 6 bases from V and 0 bases from J, with 13 bases in between.